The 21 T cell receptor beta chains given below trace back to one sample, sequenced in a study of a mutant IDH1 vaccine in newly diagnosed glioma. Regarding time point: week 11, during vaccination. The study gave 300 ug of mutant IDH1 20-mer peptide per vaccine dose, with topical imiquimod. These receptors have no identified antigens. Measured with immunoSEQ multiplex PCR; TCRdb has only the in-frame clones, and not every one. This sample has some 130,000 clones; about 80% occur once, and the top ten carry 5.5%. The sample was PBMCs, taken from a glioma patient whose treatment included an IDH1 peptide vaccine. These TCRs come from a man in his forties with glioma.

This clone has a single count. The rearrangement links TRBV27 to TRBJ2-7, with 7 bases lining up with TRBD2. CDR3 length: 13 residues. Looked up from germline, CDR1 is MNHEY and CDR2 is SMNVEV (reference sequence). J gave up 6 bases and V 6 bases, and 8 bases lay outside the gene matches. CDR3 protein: CASSGGRSPEQYF. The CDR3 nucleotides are TGTGCCAGCAGCGGCGGGAGATCCCCCGAGCAGTACTTC.

Here the CDR3 reads CASSPRPRQGTNTEAFF. The CDR3 region has the DNA TGTGCCAGCTCACCGCGGCCCAGACAGGGTACGAACACTGAAGCTTTCTTT. This sequence joins TRBV18 and TRBJ1-1; 7 positions match TRBD1. The CDR3 runs 17 residues. Germline-derived CDR1 and CDR2 are KGHSH and LQKENI. V lost 3 bases to trimming and J lost 1 base; unmatched junction nucleotides: 11.

DNA of the CDR3: TGCGCCAGTAGGACAGGGGGCTTCTACAATGAGCAGTTCTTC. This gives the protein CASRTGGFYNEQFF. The chain couples TRBV10-2 to TRBJ2-1; 11 bases match TRBD1. CDR1 is WSHSY, CDR2 SAAADI, per germline. The CDR3 is 14 residues long. The ends lost 9 bases at V and 3 bases at J; junction bases unmatched: 4.

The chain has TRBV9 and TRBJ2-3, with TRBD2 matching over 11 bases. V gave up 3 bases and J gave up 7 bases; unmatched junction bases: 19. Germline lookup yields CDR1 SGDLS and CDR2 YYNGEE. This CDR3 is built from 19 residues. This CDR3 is CASSAQVFLAGGSENTQYF. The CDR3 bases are TGTGCCAGCAGCGCCCAAGTATTTCTAGCGGGAGGTTCTGAGAATACGCAGTATTTT.

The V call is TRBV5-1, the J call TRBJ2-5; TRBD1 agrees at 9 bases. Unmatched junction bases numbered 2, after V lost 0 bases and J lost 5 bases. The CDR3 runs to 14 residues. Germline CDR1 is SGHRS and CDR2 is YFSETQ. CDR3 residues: CASSLATGGETQYF. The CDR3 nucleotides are TGCGCCAGCAGCTTGGCCACAGGGGGCGAGACCCAGTACTTC.

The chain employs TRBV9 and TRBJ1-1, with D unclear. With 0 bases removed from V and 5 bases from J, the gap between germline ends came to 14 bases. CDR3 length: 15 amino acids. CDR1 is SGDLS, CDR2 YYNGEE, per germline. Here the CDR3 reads CASSVEWNAGTEAFF. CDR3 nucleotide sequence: TGTGCCAGCAGCGTAGAATGGAACGCGGGTACTGAAGCTTTCTTT. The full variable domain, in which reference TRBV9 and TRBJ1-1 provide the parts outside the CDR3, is DSGVTQTPKHLITATGQRVTLRCSPRSGDLSVYWYQQSLDQGLQFLIQYYNGEERAKGNILERFSAQQFPDLHSELNLSSLELGDSALYFCASSVEWNAGTEAFFGQGTRLTVV.

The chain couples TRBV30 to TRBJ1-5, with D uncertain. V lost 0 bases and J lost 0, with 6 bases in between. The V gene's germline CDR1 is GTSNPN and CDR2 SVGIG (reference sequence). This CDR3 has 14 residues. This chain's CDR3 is CAWSVDSSNQPQHF. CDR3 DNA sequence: TGTGCCTGGAGTGTCGATAGTAGCAATCAGCCCCAGCATTTT.

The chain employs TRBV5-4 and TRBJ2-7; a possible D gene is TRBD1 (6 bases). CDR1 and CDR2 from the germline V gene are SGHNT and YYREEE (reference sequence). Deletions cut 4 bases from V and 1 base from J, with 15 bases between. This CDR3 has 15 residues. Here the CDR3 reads CASSADRYSSYEQYF. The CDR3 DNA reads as TGTGCCAGCAGCGCTGACAGGTATTCTTCCTACGAGCAGTACTTC. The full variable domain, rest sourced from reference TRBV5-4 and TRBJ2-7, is ETGVTQSPTHLIKTRGQQVTLRCSSQSGHNTVSWYQQALGQGPQFIFQYYREEENGRGNFPPRFSGLQFPNYSSELNVNALELDDSALYLCASSADRYSSYEQYFGPGTRLTVT.

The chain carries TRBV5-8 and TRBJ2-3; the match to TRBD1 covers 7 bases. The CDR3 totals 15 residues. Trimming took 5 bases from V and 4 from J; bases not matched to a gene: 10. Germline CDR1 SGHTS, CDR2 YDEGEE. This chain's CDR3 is CASSYDRAVADTQYF. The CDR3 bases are TGTGCCAGCAGTTACGACAGGGCGGTGGCAGATACGCAGTATTTT.

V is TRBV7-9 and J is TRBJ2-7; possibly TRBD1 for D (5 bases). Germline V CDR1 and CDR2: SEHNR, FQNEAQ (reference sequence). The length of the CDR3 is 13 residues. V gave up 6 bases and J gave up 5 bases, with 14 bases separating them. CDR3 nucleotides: TGTGCCAGCAGAATAGTTGGGGCCCACGAGCAGTACTTC. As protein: CASRIVGAHEQYF. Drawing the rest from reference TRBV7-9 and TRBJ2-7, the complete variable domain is DTGVSQNPRHKITKRGQNVTFRCDPISEHNRLYWYRQTLGQGPEFLTYFQNEAQLEKSRLLSDRFSAERPKGSFSTLEIQRTEQGDSAMYLCASRIVGAHEQYFGPGTRLTVT.

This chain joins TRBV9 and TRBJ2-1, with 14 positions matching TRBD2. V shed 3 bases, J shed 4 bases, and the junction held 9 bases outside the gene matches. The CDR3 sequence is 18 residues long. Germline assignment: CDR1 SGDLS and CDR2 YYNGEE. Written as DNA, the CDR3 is TGTGCCAGCAGCGACGGGACTAGCGGGAGAGGTGTTTACAATGAGCAGTTCTTC. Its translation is CASSDGTSGRGVYNEQFF.

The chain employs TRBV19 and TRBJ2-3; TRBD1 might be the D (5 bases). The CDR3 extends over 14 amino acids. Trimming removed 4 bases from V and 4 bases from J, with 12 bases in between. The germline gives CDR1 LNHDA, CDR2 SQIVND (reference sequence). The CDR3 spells CASSNNRYSDTQYF. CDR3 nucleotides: TGTGCCAGTAGTAATAACAGGTACTCAGATACGCAGTATTTT.

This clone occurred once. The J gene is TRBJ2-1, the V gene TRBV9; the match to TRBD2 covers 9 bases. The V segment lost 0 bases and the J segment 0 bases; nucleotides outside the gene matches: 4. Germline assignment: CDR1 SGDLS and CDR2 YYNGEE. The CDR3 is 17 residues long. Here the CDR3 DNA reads TGTGCCAGCAGCGTAGGGAAGCGGGGGGTCTCCTACAATGAGCAGTTCTTC. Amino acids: CASSVGKRGVSYNEQFF.

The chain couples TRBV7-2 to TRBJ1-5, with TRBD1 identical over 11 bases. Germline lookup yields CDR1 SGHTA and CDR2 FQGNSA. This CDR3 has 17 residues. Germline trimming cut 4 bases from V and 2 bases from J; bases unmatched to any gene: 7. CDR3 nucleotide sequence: TGTGCCAGCAGCTACGGACAGGGGGCGCCTCGCAATCAGCCCCAGCATTTT. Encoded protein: CASSYGQGAPRNQPQHF.

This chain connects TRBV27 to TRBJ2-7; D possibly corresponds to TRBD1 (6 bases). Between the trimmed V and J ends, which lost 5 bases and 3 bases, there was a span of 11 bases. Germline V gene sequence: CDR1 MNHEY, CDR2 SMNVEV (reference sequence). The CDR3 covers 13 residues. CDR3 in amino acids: CASSVTGYYEQYF. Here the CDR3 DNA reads TGTGCCAGCAGTGTAACAGGGTACTACGAGCAGTACTTC.

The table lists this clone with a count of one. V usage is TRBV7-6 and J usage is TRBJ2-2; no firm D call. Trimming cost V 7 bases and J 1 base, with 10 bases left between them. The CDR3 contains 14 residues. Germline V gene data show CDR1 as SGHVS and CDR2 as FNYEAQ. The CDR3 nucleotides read TGTGCCAGCATAAAGACTGTGAACACCGGGGAGCTGTTTTTT. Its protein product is CASIKTVNTGELFF.

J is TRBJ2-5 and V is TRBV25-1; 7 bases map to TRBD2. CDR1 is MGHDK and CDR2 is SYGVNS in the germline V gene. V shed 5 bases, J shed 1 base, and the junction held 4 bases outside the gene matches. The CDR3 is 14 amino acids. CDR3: CASSFGEGQETQYF. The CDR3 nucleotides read TGTGCCAGCAGTTTCGGGGAGGGCCAAGAGACCCAGTACTTC.

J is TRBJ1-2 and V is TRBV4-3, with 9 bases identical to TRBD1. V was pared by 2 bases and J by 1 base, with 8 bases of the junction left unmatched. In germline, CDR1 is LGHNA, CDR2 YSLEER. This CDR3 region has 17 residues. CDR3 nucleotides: TGCGCCAGCAGCCAAAGGGCCGGGACAGGGAATAACTATGGCTACACCTTC. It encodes CASSQRAGTGNNYGYTF.

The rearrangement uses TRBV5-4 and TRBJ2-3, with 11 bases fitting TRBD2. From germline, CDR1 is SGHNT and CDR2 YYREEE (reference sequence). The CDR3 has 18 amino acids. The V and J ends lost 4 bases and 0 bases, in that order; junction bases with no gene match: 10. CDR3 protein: CASSPPLAGGLSTDTQYF. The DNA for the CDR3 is TGTGCCAGCAGCCCCCCTTTAGCGGGGGGGCTTAGCACAGATACGCAGTATTTT.

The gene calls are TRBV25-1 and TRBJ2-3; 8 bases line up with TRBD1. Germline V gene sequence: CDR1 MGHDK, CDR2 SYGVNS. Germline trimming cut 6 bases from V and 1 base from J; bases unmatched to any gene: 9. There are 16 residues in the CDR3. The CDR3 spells CASSLTGQGGTDTQYF. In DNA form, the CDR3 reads TGTGCCAGCAGCTTAACTGGACAGGGTGGCACAGATACGCAGTATTTT.

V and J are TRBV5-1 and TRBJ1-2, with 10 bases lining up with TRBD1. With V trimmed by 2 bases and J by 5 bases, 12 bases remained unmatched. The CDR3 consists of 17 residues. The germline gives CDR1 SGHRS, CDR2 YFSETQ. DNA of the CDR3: TGCGCCAGCAGCTTCCACAGACAGGGGGCGTTTCCTTATGGCTACACCTTC. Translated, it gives CASSFHRQGAFPYGYTF.